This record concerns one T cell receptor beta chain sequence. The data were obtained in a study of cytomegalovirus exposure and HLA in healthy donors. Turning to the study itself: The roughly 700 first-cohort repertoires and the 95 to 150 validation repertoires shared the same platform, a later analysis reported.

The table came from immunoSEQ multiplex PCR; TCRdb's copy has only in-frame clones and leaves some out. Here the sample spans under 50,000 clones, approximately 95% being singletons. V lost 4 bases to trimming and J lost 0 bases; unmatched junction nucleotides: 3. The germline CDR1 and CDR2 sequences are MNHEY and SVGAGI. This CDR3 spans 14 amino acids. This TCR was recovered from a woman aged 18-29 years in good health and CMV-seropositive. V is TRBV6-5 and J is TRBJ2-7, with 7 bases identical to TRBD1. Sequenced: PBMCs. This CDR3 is CASSSQGDSYEQYF. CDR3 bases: TGTGCCAGCAGTTCCCAGGGGGACTCCTACGAGCAGTACTTC.